Below, 20 T cell receptor beta chains from the same sample are listed, as sequenced in a study of somatic mutations in cytotoxic T cells in rheumatoid arthritis. The protocol was immunoSEQ multiplex PCR, while the TCRdb copy is restricted to in-frame clones and leaves out a portion. The sample has under 11,000 clones, around 91% seen once; the top ten hold 1.1%. The sample consisted of CD4+ T cells sorted from blood. Receptors originate from a woman between 18 and 29 years old with rheumatoid arthritis.

The chain combines TRBV28 with TRBJ1-2; tentative D call: TRBD1 (5 bases). V dropped 6 bases and J dropped 2 bases, with 16 bases sitting between them. This CDR3 has 15 amino acids. Germline assignment: CDR1 MDHEN and CDR2 SYDVKM. CDR3: CASSPGGAGNYGYTF. Here the CDR3 DNA reads TGTGCCAGCAGCCCCGGGGGTGCAGGGAACTATGGCTACACCTTC.

In this sample, this clone turned up once. The chain uses TRBV29-1 and TRBJ2-3, with TRBD1 matching over 7 bases. The CDR3 sequence is 14 residues long. V gave up 2 bases and J gave up 3 bases; unmatched junction bases: 5. From germline, CDR1 is SQVTM and CDR2 ANQGSEA. DNA for the CDR3: TGCAGCGTTGAACGTATGGGACAGACAGATACGCAGTATTTT. The encoded protein is CSVERMGQTDTQYF.

This sequence joins TRBV11-2 and TRBJ1-5; D not certain. Germline CDR1 is SGHAT and CDR2 is FQNNGV. The V and J ends lost 4 bases and 6 bases respectively, with 7 bases between them. There are 12 residues in the CDR3. The CDR3 nucleotides are TGTGCCAGCAGCTCACCCGGTCAGCCCCAGCATTTT. As protein: CASSSPGQPQHF.

Only one count was recorded for this clone. This chain uses TRBV7-9 with TRBJ2-7; D gene uncertain. Per germline, CDR1 SEHNR and CDR2 FQNEAQ (reference sequence). With 0 bases removed from V and 1 base from J, the gap between germline ends came to 7 bases. CDR3 length equals 14 residues. CDR3 sequence: CASSLAAASYEQYF. In DNA, the CDR3 is TGTGCCAGCAGCTTAGCGGCGGCTTCCTACGAGCAGTACTTC. Based on the CDR3 plus reference TRBV7-9 and TRBJ2-7, the full variable domain is DTGVSQNPRHKITKRGQNVTFRCDPISEHNRLYWYRQTLGQGPEFLTYFQNEAQLEKSRLLSDRFSAERPKGSFSTLEIQRTEQGDSAMYLCASSLAAASYEQYFGPGTRLTVT.

In its sample, this clone was seen once. The chain links TRBV10-1 to TRBJ2-3; the D is unclear. Germline V gene lookup returns CDR1 WNHNN and CDR2 SYGVQD (reference sequence). Trimming pared 0 bases from V and 4 bases from J, leaving 14 bases between. The CDR3 covers 16 residues. This chain's CDR3 is CASSESRGTNSDTQYF. Here the CDR3 DNA reads TGCGCCAGCAGTGAGTCGAGAGGCACGAACTCAGATACGCAGTATTTT.

The chain carries TRBV28 and TRBJ1-4, with TRBD1 identical over 9 bases. Germline V lookup: CDR1 MDHEN, CDR2 SYDVKM. Unmatched junction bases numbered 1, after V lost 5 bases and J lost 0 bases. The CDR3 contains 15 residues. The DNA for the CDR3 is TGTGCCAGCAGTGGGACAGGGTCAACTAATGAAAAACTGTTTTTT. Amino acids: CASSGTGSTNEKLFF.

The gene calls are TRBV4-2 and TRBJ1-2; possibly TRBD1 for D (5 bases). With 1 base removed from V and 5 bases from J, the gap between germline ends came to 8 bases. CDR3 length equals 13 residues. From germline, CDR1 is LGHNA and CDR2 YNFKEQ. CDR3 loop: CASSQGQGYGYTF. The CDR3 coding sequence is TGTGCCAGCAGCCAAGGGCAGGGTTATGGCTACACCTTC.

This clone was counted a single time. Other DNA sequences of this sample code for an identical CDR3. This chain joins TRBV4-2 and TRBJ2-1, with TRBD2 identical over 9 bases. The ends lost 4 bases at V and 0 bases at J; junction bases unmatched: 4. Germline-derived CDR1 and CDR2 are LGHNA and YNFKEQ. This CDR3 is built from 16 residues. The CDR3 DNA follows: TGTGCCAGCAGCCCGCTAGCGGGAAGCTCCTACAATGAGCAGTTCTTC. Amino acid sequence: CASSPLAGSSYNEQFF.

The chain carries TRBV11-3 and TRBJ2-3; TRBD2 matches at 16 bases. This CDR3 is 16 amino acids long. V lost 5 bases and J lost 6; bases outside the gene matches: 5. Germline lookup yields CDR1 SGHNT and CDR2 YENEEA. CDR3 in amino acids: CASSLGTSGRADTQYF. The CDR3 bases are TGTGCCAGCAGCCTCGGGACTAGCGGGAGGGCCGATACGCAGTATTTT.

The gene calls are TRBV19 and TRBJ2-3, with TRBD1 matching 7 bases. CDR1 LNHDA and CDR2 SQIVND come from the germline V gene (reference sequence). V lost 4 bases and J lost 7; bases outside the gene matches: 11. The CDR3 loop spans 15 amino acids. The CDR3 bases are TGTGCCAGTAGTACCAACGACAGGGTAGGTCATACGCAGTATTTT. It specifies CASSTNDRVGHTQYF.

This clone has more than one count but fewer than ten. CDR3 DNA sequence: TGCAGCGTTCGAGAGACAGTATATAGCAATCAGCCCCAGCATTTT. It translates to CSVRETVYSNQPQHF. The gene calls are TRBV29-1 and TRBJ1-5, with a tentative D call TRBD1 (5 bases). This CDR3 has 15 amino acids. V was pared by 5 bases and J by 0 bases, with 14 bases between. CDR1 is SQVTM and CDR2 is ANQGSEA in the germline V gene. Complete variable domain (other parts from reference TRBV29-1 and TRBJ1-5): SAVISQKPSRDICQRGTSLTIQCQVDSQVTMMFWYRQQPGQSLTLIATANQGSEATYESGFVIDKFPISRPNLTFSTLTVSNMSPEDSSIYLCSVRETVYSNQPQHFGDGTRLSIL.

The chain joins TRBV27 to TRBJ2-3, with D maybe TRBD1 (5 bases). The CDR3 is 14 amino acids. The germline CDR1 and CDR2 sequences are MNHEY and SMNVEV (reference sequence). Trimming shortened V by 5 bases and J by 0 bases, and 9 bases separated the two germline ends. CDR3 region: CASSRKGSTDTQYF. CDR3 nucleotide sequence: TGTGCCAGCAGTAGGAAGGGGAGCACAGATACGCAGTATTTT.

V and J are TRBV2 and TRBJ2-2; 9 bases map to TRBD2. The CDR3 length is 15 residues. CDR1 and CDR2 (germline): SNHLY, FYNNEI. Unmatched junction bases numbered 9, after V lost 9 bases and J lost 4 bases. CDR3 in DNA: TGTGCCAGGGGAGGTCTAGCGGGGAGCACCGGGGAGCTGTTTTTT. It yields the protein CARGGLAGSTGELFF.

The sample holds one count of this clone. CDR3 loop: CASSLRSGGNTDTQYF. CDR3 bases: TGTGCCAGCAGCTTGCGATCGGGAGGCAACACAGATACGCAGTATTTT. The chain joins TRBV5-6 to TRBJ2-3; the match to TRBD2 covers 7 bases. The CDR3 consists of 16 residues. The V segment lost 1 base and the J segment 2 bases; nucleotides outside the gene matches: 7. In germline, CDR1 is SGHDT, CDR2 YYEEEE.

This rearrangement joins TRBV28 to TRBJ1-2; 11 bases line up with TRBD1. Per the germline V gene, CDR1 is MDHEN and CDR2 is SYDVKM. CDR3 length: 14 amino acids. V was clipped by 4 bases and J by 7 bases; unmatched bases: 5. CDR3: CASSSGQGGVGYTF. The DNA for the CDR3 is TGTGCCAGCAGTTCGGGACAGGGGGGAGTTGGCTACACCTTC.

The rearrangement joins TRBV4-1 to TRBJ2-1; the match to TRBD2 covers 10 bases. Germline V gene lookup returns CDR1 MGHRA and CDR2 YSYEKL. The CDR3 is 16 amino acids. J was trimmed by 7 bases and V by 3 bases; bases with no gene match: 9. CDR3 nucleotides: TGCGCCAGCAGCCAGCGGACTAAGCGGGAGGGTAATGAGCAGTTCTTC. Translated, it gives CASSQRTKREGNEQFF.

This clone was seen just once. The chain couples TRBV5-4 to TRBJ2-1; D is possibly TRBD1 (6 bases). The V and J ends lost 4 bases and 0 bases respectively, with 14 bases between them. Germline lookup yields CDR1 SGHNT and CDR2 YYREEE (reference sequence). There are 16 residues in the CDR3. This CDR3 reads CASSLTGTSSYNEQFF. CDR3 DNA: TGTGCCAGCAGCCTGACCGGGACAAGCTCCTACAATGAGCAGTTCTTC.

The sample holds one count of this clone. The chain links TRBV28 to TRBJ2-1, with 7 bases lining up with TRBD2. The CDR3 is 15 residues long. The junction had 6 bases not matched to a gene; V was cut back by 7 bases and J by 0 bases. Germline CDR1 is MDHEN and CDR2 is SYDVKM. CDR3 sequence (DNA): TGTGCCAGCATTAGAGCGGGGAGCTCCTACAATGAGCAGTTCTTC. Its translation: CASIRAGSSYNEQFF. The full variable domain, its missing parts supplied by reference TRBV28 and TRBJ2-1, is DVKVTQSSRYLVKRTGEKVFLECVQDMDHENMFWYRQDPGLGLRLIYFSYDVKMKEKGDIPEGYSVSREKKERFSLILESASTNQTSMYLCASIRAGSSYNEQFFGPGTRLTVL.

This chain joins TRBV6-5 and TRBJ1-6; 7 nucleotides match TRBD1. Germline lookup yields CDR1 MNHEY and CDR2 SVGAGI. This CDR3 comprises 13 residues. J was trimmed by 9 bases and V by 7 bases; bases with no gene match: 6. CDR3 protein: CASKGTDSSPLHF. Written as DNA, the CDR3 is TGTGCCAGCAAGGGGACAGACTCTTCACCCCTCCACTTT.

The J gene is TRBJ1-5, the V gene TRBV7-8; D is perhaps TRBD1 (6 bases). Germline assignment: CDR1 SGHVS and CDR2 FQNEAQ. The CDR3 covers 16 residues. Trimming cost V 5 bases and J 6 bases, with 20 bases left between them. The chain's CDR3 is CASSTIAGGRGQPQHF. DNA for the CDR3: TGTGCCAGCAGCACCATCGCGGGGGGCCGGGGTCAGCCCCAGCATTTT.